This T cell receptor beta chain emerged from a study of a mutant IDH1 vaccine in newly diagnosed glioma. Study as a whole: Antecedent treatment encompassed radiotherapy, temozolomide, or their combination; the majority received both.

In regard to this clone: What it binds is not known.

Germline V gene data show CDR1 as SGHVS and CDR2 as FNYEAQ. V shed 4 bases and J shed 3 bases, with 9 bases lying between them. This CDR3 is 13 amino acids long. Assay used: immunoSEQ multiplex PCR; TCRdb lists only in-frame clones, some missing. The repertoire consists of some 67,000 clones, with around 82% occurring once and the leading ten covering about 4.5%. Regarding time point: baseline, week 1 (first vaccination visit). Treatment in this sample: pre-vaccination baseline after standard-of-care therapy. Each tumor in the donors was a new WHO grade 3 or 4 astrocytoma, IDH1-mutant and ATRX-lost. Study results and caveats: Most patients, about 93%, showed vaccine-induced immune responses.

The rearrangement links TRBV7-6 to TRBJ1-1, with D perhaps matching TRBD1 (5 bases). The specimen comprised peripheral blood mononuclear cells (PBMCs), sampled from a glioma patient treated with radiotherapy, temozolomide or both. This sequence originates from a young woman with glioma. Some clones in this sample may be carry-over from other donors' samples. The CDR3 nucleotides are TGTGCCAGCAGCTCCGGGACGGACACTGAAGCTTTCTTT. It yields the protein CASSSGTDTEAFF.